This T cell receptor (beta chain) was observed in a study of T cells in Graves' hyperthyroidism and ophthalmopathy. TCR beta CDR3 regions were amplified from RNA transcripts. An initial round of RT-PCR targeting the TCR CDR3 relied on the HTBI primer set. TCRdb analysed the multiplex PCR reads with MiXCR anew, one entry per CDR3 protein. The sample consists of approximately 600,000 distinct CDR3 sequences, more than 20% of them appearing once. Trimming pared 0 bases from V and 2 bases from J, leaving 10 bases between. CDR1 is MGHRA, CDR2 YSYEKL, per germline. The CDR3 runs 15 residues. The clonotype comes from a man between 25 and 39 years old with Graves' ophthalmopathy. The material sequenced was blood. The rearrangement uses TRBV4-1 and TRBJ2-5; TRBD2 is a possible D gene (6 bases). CDR3 loop: CASSQEVAEQETQYF. CDR3 nucleotides: TGCGCCAGCAGCCAAGAGGTAGCGGAACAAGAGACCCAGTACTTC.